This T cell receptor (beta chain) comes out of a study of blood T cell repertoires in COVID-19. Germline V gene data show CDR1 as MNHEY and CDR2 as SVGEGT. The CDR3 length is 16 residues. Trimming cost V 5 bases and J 0 bases, with 13 bases left between them. Libraries were prepared by immunoSEQ multiplex PCR; TCRdb keeps only in-frame clonotypes and omits some of them. The sample records more than 95,000 clones, 65% to 85% being singletons. The chain recombines TRBV6-2 or TRBV6-3 with TRBJ2-2; a weak D match, TRBD1 (6 bases). The sequenced material came from peripheral blood. The sequence was collected from a man aged 30 to 45 with COVID-19, enrolled during active disease. The CDR3 loop reads CASSRFYRANTGELFF. The CDR3 bases are TGTGCCAGCAGTCGGTTTTACAGGGCGAACACCGGGGAGCTGTTTTTT.